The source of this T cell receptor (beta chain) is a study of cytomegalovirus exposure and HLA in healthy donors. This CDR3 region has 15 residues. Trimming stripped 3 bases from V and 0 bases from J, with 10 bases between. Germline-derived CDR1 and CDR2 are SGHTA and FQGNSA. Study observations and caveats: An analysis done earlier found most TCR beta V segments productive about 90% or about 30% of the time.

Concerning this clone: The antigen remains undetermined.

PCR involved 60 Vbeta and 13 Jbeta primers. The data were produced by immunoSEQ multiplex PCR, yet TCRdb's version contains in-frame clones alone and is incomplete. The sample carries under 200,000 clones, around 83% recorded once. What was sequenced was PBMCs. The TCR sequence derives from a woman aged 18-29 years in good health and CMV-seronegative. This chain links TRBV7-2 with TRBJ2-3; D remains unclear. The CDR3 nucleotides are TGTGCCAGCAGCTTTGGAGCGTCTAGCACAGATACGCAGTATTTT. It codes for CASSFGASSTDTQYF.